Listed below are T cell receptor beta chains from one sample, sequenced in a study of blood T cell repertoires in COVID-19. Generated by immunoSEQ multiplex PCR, the TCRdb table keeps only in-frame clones and is missing some. This table has 250,000 or so clones, 84% appearing once. Sequenced sample: peripheral blood. These receptor sequences come from a man between 60 and 75 years old with acute or convalescent COVID-19. The CDR3 runs from the conserved cysteine through the conserved F or W. A D gene is named only where the DNA matches it firmly. Clone size is not always given. Where it is, it says once, few, many or a class for expanded clones.

J gene	clone size	D gene	V gene	CDR3 DNA	CDR3 protein
TRBJ1-1	-	-	TRBV25-1	TGTGCCAGCAGTCCGGGTCGGGTGAACACTGAAGCTTTCTTT	CASSPGRVNTEAFF
TRBJ2-1	-	-	TRBV9	TGTGCCAGCAGCTTTCTAGCCGGTGAGCAGTTCTTC	CASSFLAGEQFF
TRBJ1-1	-	-	TRBV14	TGTGCCAGCAGCCGAGGACAGAACACTGAAGCTTTCTTT	CASSRGQNTEAFF
TRBJ2-2	-	-	TRBV30	TGTGCGCAGATAGGCAGGGGGGCCGGGGAGCTGTTTTTT	CAQIGRGAGELFF
TRBJ2-7	-	-	TRBV10-3	TGTGCCATCAGTGGGGTTGGGGAGGAGAAGAACTACGAGCAGTACTTC	CAISGVGEEKNYEQYF
TRBJ1-5	-	-	TRBV9	TGTGCCAGCAGCGTAGGCGGGGCAAATCAGCCCCAGCATTTT	CASSVGGANQPQHF
TRBJ2-3	-	-	TRBV18	TGTGCCAGCTCACCAACAGGCAGCACAGATACGCAGTATTTT	CASSPTGSTDTQYF
TRBJ1-1	-	-	TRBV6-5	TGTGCCAGCACCCAGCACAGGGTGAACACTGAAGCTTTCTTT	CASTQHRVNTEAFF
TRBJ2-7	-	-	TRBV11-3	TGTGCCAGCAGCCAGGGGCTCCTTCAGTACTTC	CASSQGLLQYF
TRBJ2-1	-	-	TRBV19	TGTGCCAGTAGTACGGGACTCCCTGATGAGCAGTTCTTC	CASSTGLPDEQFF
TRBJ2-6	-	-	TRBV28	TGTGCCAGCAGTTTGATTGGACTTCGCTCTGGGGCCAACGTCCTGACTTTC	CASSLIGLRSGANVLTF
TRBJ2-1	-	TRBD2	TRBV5-1	TGCGCCAGCAGCTCTGGACTAGCATTGGGCAATGAGCAGTTCTTC	CASSSGLALGNEQFF
TRBJ1-3	-	-	TRBV3-1/TRBV3-2	TGTGCCAGCGGATTGCACGGGGGGCAGAAAGGAAACACCATATATTTT	CASGLHGGQKGNTIYF
TRBJ1-6	-	-	TRBV6-6	TGTGCCAGCAGGGAGACAGATTCACCCCTCCACTTT	CASRETDSPLHF
TRBJ2-1	-	-	TRBV5-8	TGTGCCAGCAGCCCAGGGGACAACTACAATGAGCAGTTCTTC	CASSPGDNYNEQFF
TRBJ2-5	-	TRBD1	TRBV7-3	TGTGCCAGCAGCTCGGGACAGGGGGCTGAGACCCAGTACTTC	CASSSGQGAETQYF
TRBJ2-5	-	TRBD2	TRBV13	TGTGCCAGCAGCCAGGGGACTAGCGGGATAAAAGAGACCCAGTACTTC	CASSQGTSGIKETQYF
TRBJ2-2	-	-	TRBV5-8	TGTGCCAGCAGCTTGACAACGTCAGGGGAACCCGGGGAGCTGTTTTTT	CASSLTTSGEPGELFF
TRBJ1-2	once	TRBD1	TRBV5-8	TGTGCCAGCACCCGGACAGGGGGCATCAATGGCTACACCTTC	CASTRTGGINGYTF
TRBJ1-4	-	TRBD1	TRBV7-8	TGTGCCAGCAGCTTAGTCCGACAGGGGAAGGGAGAAAAACTGTTTTTT	CASSLVRQGKGEKLFF
TRBJ2-5	few	TRBD1	TRBV3-1/TRBV3-2	TGTGCCAGCAGCCAATACGGACAGGGGGCTCTGGAGACCCAGTACTTC	CASSQYGQGALETQYF
TRBJ1-1	-	-	TRBV6-5	TGTGCCAGCACGCGGGACGGTGTGAACACTGAAGCTTTCTTT	CASTRDGVNTEAFF
TRBJ1-1	-	TRBD1	TRBV5-1	TGCGCCAGCAGCCCCGGGACAAGGGGGCCATGGACTGAAGCTTTCTTT	CASSPGTRGPWTEAFF
TRBJ2-1	-	-	TRBV6-8	TGTGCCAGCAGTTTTCAGGCCTGCTTTAGACAGGACTCCTACAATGAGCAGTTCTTC	CASSFQACFRQDSYNEQFF
TRBJ2-7	-	TRBD2	TRBV6-2/TRBV6-3	TGTGCCAGCAGTGATAAGGTAGCGGGGGCATACGAGCAGTACTTC	CASSDKVAGAYEQYF
TRBJ2-3	-	-	TRBV9	TGTGCCAGCAGCGTAGAAGGTCTAGGCCCCTGGGGCACAGATACGCAGTATTTT	CASSVEGLGPWGTDTQYF
TRBJ2-5	-	-	TRBV5-1	TGCGCCAGCAGCTTGGCCCCCGTCTCTGAGACCCAGTACTTC	CASSLAPVSETQYF
TRBJ2-5	-	-	TRBV6-5	TGTGCCAGCAGTAGCAGGGGTGCTGAGACCCAGTACTTC	CASSSRGAETQYF
TRBJ1-2	once	-	TRBV11-2	TGTGCCAGCAGCTCGAGTGGGGAGGTCTATGGCTACACCTTC	CASSSSGEVYGYTF
TRBJ2-7	few	TRBD2	TRBV20-1	TGCAGTGCTAGTAGCGGGTACGAGCAGTACTTC	CSASSGYEQYF
TRBJ1-1	-	-	TRBV2	TGTGCCAGCAATTCAGACAGGAACACTGAAGCTTTCTTT	CASNSDRNTEAFF
TRBJ2-1	-	TRBD2	TRBV3-1/TRBV3-2	TGTGCCAGCAGCCAAACTAGCGGGGGCGGGAATGAGCAGTTCTTC	CASSQTSGGGNEQFF
TRBJ2-5	-	TRBD1	TRBV6-5	TGTGCCAGCAGCCGGAGACAGGGTTGGGAGACCCAGTACTTC	CASSRRQGWETQYF
TRBJ2-3	-	-	TRBV7-3	TGTGCCAGCAGCTTGGGGGGACTGTACACAGATACGCAGTATTTT	CASSLGGLYTDTQYF
TRBJ2-7	-	TRBD1	TRBV3-1/TRBV3-2	TGTGCCAGCAGCCCACTGACAGGGGTTAACTACGAGCAGTACTTC	CASSPLTGVNYEQYF
TRBJ2-1	-	TRBD2	TRBV13	TGTGCCAGCAGTCCTCTAGCGGGAGGGGGGTACAATGAGCAGTTCTTC	CASSPLAGGGYNEQFF
TRBJ1-1	-	-	TRBV6-2/TRBV6-3	TGTGCCAGCAGTTACCTTGACAGGATACCGAACACTGAAGCTTTCTTT	CASSYLDRIPNTEAFF
TRBJ2-7	-	TRBD1	TRBV5-1	TGCGCCAGCAGCTTCGACAGGGATGTCTACGAGCAGTACTTC	CASSFDRDVYEQYF
TRBJ2-1	-	-	TRBV24-1	TGTGCCACCAGTGACGTCTACAATGAGCAGTTCTTC	CATSDVYNEQFF
TRBJ2-7	-	TRBD2	TRBV5-1	TGCGCCAGCACACCGGGAGGGGTCGAGCAGTACTTC	CASTPGGVEQYF
TRBJ2-3	-	-	TRBV5-1	TGCGCCAGCAGCCACCCAGGGGCGGCTAGCACAGATACGCAGTATTTT	CASSHPGAASTDTQYF
TRBJ1-1	-	-	TRBV30	TGTGCCTGGAGGGTAGGGAGGAACACTGAAGCTTTCTTT	CAWRVGRNTEAFF
TRBJ1-2	-	TRBD1	TRBV4-2	TGTGCCAGCAGCCAAGGGGACAGTAACTATGGCTACACCTTC	CASSQGDSNYGYTF
TRBJ2-2	-	TRBD1	TRBV11-3	TGTGCCAGCAGCTTAGAGGGACAGGTATATGGCACCGGGGAGCTGTTTTTT	CASSLEGQVYGTGELFF
TRBJ1-4	-	TRBD1	TRBV9	TGTGCCAGCAGCCCGCGGACAGGGGTCAATGAAAAACTGTTTTTT	CASSPRTGVNEKLFF